Sequencing of this TCR beta chain was carried out in a study of blood T cell repertoires in COVID-19. Whole-study context: There were acute and convalescent COVID-19 samples, and they came from the United States, Italy and Spain.

In Cohort 3, a recovered donor had either two negative PCRs, clearance, or symptom resolution. In the study's own analysis: Amplification of reference gene primers provided the estimated nucleated cell counts. TCRdb's copy holds only in-frame clones and misses some; the assay was immunoSEQ multiplex PCR. V and J calls and clone size are as listed in that table; D and trimming were resolved from the DNA. The data contain a few hundred thousand clones, about 90% of them singletons. Germline loops: CDR1 MNHEY, CDR2 SVGAGI. The CDR3 has 13 amino acids. After removal of 7 bases from V and 4 bases from J, the junction contained 6 bases not matched to a gene.

The sequenced sample consisted of PBMCs or T cells enriched from blood (not recorded which). The receptor comes from a woman aged 25-40 years who had recovered from COVID-19. The chain links TRBV6-5 to TRBJ2-7; 8 bases are a match to TRBD2. CDR3 protein: CASKGGGLYEQYF. CDR3 DNA sequence: TGTGCCAGCAAGGGCGGGGGGTTGTACGAGCAGTACTTC.